This T cell receptor beta chain is from a study of CD8+CD57+ T cells in acquired aplastic anemia. Overall study context: DNA per sorted CD4+ or CD8+ sample ranged about 0.18 to 30 ug, averaging roughly 3.5 ug. Broader study findings: Statistical testing detected no significant gap in CD8+ Simpson's diversity between patients and controls.

It was genomic DNA that served as the template for profiling TCR beta VDJ and CDR3. TCRdb re-called the reads with MiXCR, one entry per CDR3 protein. The sample records around 200,000 distinct CDR3 sequences, around 50% being singletons. Patients included in sequencing had previously demonstrated CD8+CD57+ cell expansion by flow cytometry. This CDR3 region has 14 residues. Germline V gene lookup returns CDR1 SNHLY and CDR2 FYNNEI. V was cut by 1 base and J by 5 bases, with 11 bases left in between. This clonotype was found a few times. Antigen: not known. Sequenced: sorted CD4+, CD8+, or CD8+CD57+ T cells (not recorded which) from PBMCs. The J gene is TRBJ1-1, the V gene TRBV2; maybe TRBD1 (5 bases). The clonotype was recovered from a human donor with aplastic anemia. The CDR3 DNA follows: TGTGCCAGCAGTGAAGTCGGCAGGGCGACTGAAGCTTTCTTT. Translated: CASSEVGRATEAFF.